This T cell receptor (beta chain) was captured in a study of identical twins (TCRdb year 2016). Concerning the study at large: To test whether fetal clonotypes persist, this study deep-sequenced TCR alpha and beta repertoires from monozygotic twins, from unrelated adults of various ages, and from cord blood. Replicate twin experiments were performed at different times using different library preparation protocols to rule out contamination. On the study overall, not on this receptor specifically: Abundant cord blood beta clonotypes had fewer insertions, young adult naive repertoires showed a similar but weaker trend, and memory repertoires showed no such trend. Excess twin sharing in beta out-of-frame sequences was weaker because fewer shared sequences lowered the signal-to-noise ratio. In monozygotic twins, recombination models systematically underestimated out-of-frame TCR alpha sharing, but the models matched the sharing seen between unrelated individuals. Because the same donors could not be followed over many years, the conclusions relied on cross-sectional statistical analysis. Compared with coincidental sharing between unrelated individuals, out-of-frame TCR alpha sequences shared between twins had an excess of sequences with low generation probability. Invariant T cells such as MAIT and iNKT could partly confound zero-insertion analyses, though diverse VJ usage argued against this for most clonotypes.

Only healthy Caucasian donors were included. The twin cohort consisted of three pairs of female monozygotic twins, all aged 18 to 29 years. CD4+ and CD8+ T cell populations were isolated with positive isolation kits from Invitrogen. The library was obtained by 5' RACE. The sequencing machine was an Illumina HiSeq 2000. A universal primer binding site was added through template switching, and the final cDNA carried a unique molecular identifier so that TCR cDNA molecules could be counted accurately. Specific primers in the conserved constant-segment region were used to synthesize first-strand cDNA for the TCR alpha and beta chains. To control for contamination, every cDNA library carried two barcodes: a SMART-Mk sample barcode plus Illumina barcodes. TruSeq adapter sequences along with Illumina sample barcodes were introduced in two successive PCR steps. TCR alpha and beta cDNA libraries were sequenced on the Illumina HiSeq platform with custom primers. On the study's bioinformatics: MiGEC was used to process raw reads and extract unique molecular identifiers, and MiXCR was used to find CDR3 positions. For each individual, recombination models were inferred using an EM algorithm with the repgenHMM and IGoR tools. Shared clonotypes were analyzed with the tcR package in R, and sharing was normalized by the product of cloneset sizes. Out-of-frame nonproductive sequences were analyzed to study raw recombination free of thymic and clonal selection effects. TCRdb handled the public reads itself, with Q25 trimming in fastp and clone calling in MiXCR, and kept productive beta chains. Each entry merges the rows of one CDR3 protein and shows their most common DNA and genes. TCRdb's processing, not the authors' own work, is the source of the V and J calls. Recorded for this sample are 450,000 to 650,000 distinct CDR3 sequences; roughly 15% of them occurred a single time. More than 0.4% of the sample is taken by the ten largest.

Remarks on this clonotype: Its binding antigen is unknown. The sample holds no much larger clone one base away, and base qualities are not on file.

V is clipped by 5 bases and J by 2 bases, and the sequence between their germline boundaries is 17 bases long. The germline V gene supplies CDR1 SGHTA and CDR2 FQGNSA. Including the terminal cysteine and phenylalanine, the CDR3 comprises 16 residues. Here the CDR3 DNA is all that survives: 48 bases in frame from base 1. The sample was also linked to a second study, of yellow fever vaccine responses in identical twins. As that second paper reports: According to the authors, the vaccine-induced T cell response in identical twins seemed to be partly convergent and partly specific to each individual. Focusing on identical twins, the study followed the T cell clones that responded to the vaccine, and did so with precision.

Sequenced input: CD4+ T cells sorted from blood. The chain links TRBV7-2 with TRBJ2-3; TRBD1 could be the D gene, as 6 bases match. This TCR derives from a woman younger than 30 in good health. CDR3 sequence: CASSEQGFPYTDTQYF. The sequenced DNA is TGTGCCAGCAGCGAACAGGGTTTTCCTTACACAGATACGCAGTATTTT.